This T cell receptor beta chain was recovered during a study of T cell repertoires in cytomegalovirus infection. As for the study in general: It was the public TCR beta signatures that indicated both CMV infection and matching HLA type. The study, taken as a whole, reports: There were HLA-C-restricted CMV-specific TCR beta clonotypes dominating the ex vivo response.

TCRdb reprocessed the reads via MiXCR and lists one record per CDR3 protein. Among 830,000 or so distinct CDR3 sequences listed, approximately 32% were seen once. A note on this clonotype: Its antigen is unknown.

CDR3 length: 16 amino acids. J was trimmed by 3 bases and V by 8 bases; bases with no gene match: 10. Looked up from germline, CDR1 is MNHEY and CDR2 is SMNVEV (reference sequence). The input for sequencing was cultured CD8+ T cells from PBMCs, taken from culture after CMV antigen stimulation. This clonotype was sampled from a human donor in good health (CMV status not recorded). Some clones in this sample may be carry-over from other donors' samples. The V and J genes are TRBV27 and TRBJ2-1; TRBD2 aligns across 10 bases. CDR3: CASSNPLAGDYNEQFF. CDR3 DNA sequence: TGTGCCAGCTCGAACCCCCTAGCGGGGGACTACAATGAGCAGTTCTTC.